Here is one T cell receptor beta chain with its context. Antigen: not known. The source of the sample is a study of T cell responses to AZD1222 COVID-19 vaccine. Whole-study results and caveats: Vaccine-related CD4 TCRs covered spike, predominating at 160-218 and 743-854. Clonal diversity was possibly underestimated, and the donors were mostly white British, with more females. In the spike-specific TCR repertoire, nearly half reportedly target unmutated variant regions. Increases in Spike-specific TCR breadth and depth were seen after two AZD1222 doses.

V was cut by 0 bases and J by 1 base, with 9 bases left in between. The CDR3 runs to 15 residues. Germline values: CDR1 ENHRY, CDR2 SYGVKD. The assay was immunoSEQ multiplex PCR, and TCRdb's table has in-frame clones only and misses some. The sample records about 150,000 clones, 90% being singletons. Sequences were derived from peripheral blood, sampled 28 days after the second AZD1222 dose. This rearrangement joins TRBV10-3 to TRBJ1-1; D may be TRBD1 (6 bases). The TCR was taken from an adult who received the AZD1222 COVID-19 vaccine. The CDR3: CAISESGAPNTEAFF. The CDR3 bases are TGTGCCATCAGTGAGTCGGGGGCCCCGAACACTGAAGCTTTCTTT.